A single sample gave rise to the 32 T cell receptor beta chains below, sequenced in a study of Ad26.COV2.S vaccination and SARS-CoV-2 variants. The treatment is: about 20 received Ad26.COV2.S at low or high dose, single or two shots; roughly 5 received placebo; per-sample allocation not given. Day 63 after the first injection of vaccine or placebo was the sampling time. Data came from immunoSEQ multiplex PCR; TCRdb stores just in-frame clones and leaves some out. The data hold some 390,000 clones, with about nine tenths observed a single time. Sequenced material: peripheral blood, taken in a trial of Ad26.COV2.S vaccine versus placebo. These receptors originate from a person aged 18 to 59 who received the Ad26.COV2.S COVID-19 vaccine or a placebo.

V and J are TRBV7-6 and TRBJ2-1; TRBD2 aligns across 11 bases. The V gene's germline CDR1 is SGHVS and CDR2 FNYEAQ. J gave up 5 bases and V 2 bases, and 5 bases lay outside the gene matches. The length of the CDR3 is 16 residues. CDR3 DNA sequence: TGTGCCAGCAGCTTACAAATAGCGGGGGGGAACAATGAGCAGTTCTTC. This translates into CASSLQIAGGNNEQFF. The variable domain in full, with the rest retrieved from reference TRBV7-6 and TRBJ2-1, is GAGVSQSPRYKVTKRGQDVALRCDPISGHVSLYWYRQALGQGPEFLTYFNYEAQQDKSGLPNDRFSAERPEGSISTLTIQRTEQRDSAMYRCASSLQIAGGNNEQFFGPGTRLTVL.

Note on this clone: This CDR3 is also generated by other DNA sequences in the sample. The V gene is TRBV15, the J gene TRBJ1-2, with D possibly being TRBD1 (6 bases). The germline V gene has CDR1 LNHNV and CDR2 YYDKDF (reference sequence). The CDR3 covers 14 residues. The V gene lost 0 bases and the J gene lost 3 bases, with 8 bases spanning the gap. The chain's CDR3 is CATSRDRTDYGYTF. The CDR3 bases are TGTGCCACCAGCAGAGATCGGACAGACTATGGCTACACCTTC.

The V call is TRBV7-2, the J call TRBJ2-5; D remains ambiguous. The CDR3 loop spans 13 amino acids. CDR1 and CDR2 from the germline V gene are SGHTA and FQGNSA. V lost 11 bases and J lost 4, with 17 bases in between. CDR3 coding DNA: TGTGCCCTCAGAAAGGGCAGTGGAGAGACCCAGTACTTC. Translation gives CALRKGSGETQYF.

This chain connects TRBV5-6 to TRBJ1-2; TRBD1 aligns across 7 bases. CDR3 length: 13 residues. V lost 4 bases and J lost 5; bases outside the gene matches: 5. The germline gives CDR1 SGHDT, CDR2 YYEEEE. The CDR3 is CASSRQGGYGYTF. CDR3 DNA: TGTGCCAGCAGCCGACAGGGTGGGTATGGCTACACCTTC. The full variable domain, in which reference TRBV5-6 and TRBJ1-2 provide the parts outside the CDR3, is DAGVTQSPTHLIKTRGQQVTLRCSPKSGHDTVSWYQQALGQGPQFIFQYYEEEERQRGNFPDRFSGHQFPNYSSELNVNALLLGDSALYLCASSRQGGYGYTFGSGTRLTVV.

The chain couples TRBV7-8 to TRBJ1-5; D ambiguous. The CDR3 has 15 residues. Trimming left V 6 bases short and J 2 bases short, with 14 bases between. The V gene's germline CDR1 is SGHVS and CDR2 FQNEAQ. This CDR3 is CASRDWRAGNQPQHF. In DNA, the CDR3 is TGTGCCAGCAGGGACTGGAGGGCGGGCAATCAGCCCCAGCATTTT.

The rearrangement uses TRBV6-6 and TRBJ1-2, with D unclear. The germline CDR1 and CDR2 sequences are MNHNY and SVGAGI (reference sequence). V was cut by 7 bases and J by 4 bases, with 10 bases left in between. The length of the CDR3 is 12 residues. In nucleotides, the CDR3 is TGTGCCAGCAAAAAAGAGGCCTATGGCTACACCTTC. Its translation is CASKKEAYGYTF.

This clone was observed once. The V and J genes are TRBV6-5 and TRBJ2-7; unclear D gene. Germline CDR1 MNHEY, CDR2 SVGAGI. With 7 bases removed from V and 2 bases from J, the gap between germline ends came to 12 bases. CDR3 length: 13 amino acids. CDR3 sequence: CASTPAHAYEQYF. CDR3 coding DNA: TGTGCCAGCACCCCCGCACATGCCTACGAGCAGTACTTC.

The CDR3 region is CASSPRMDAGSGNTIYF. CDR3 bases: TGTGCCAGCTCACCACGCATGGACGCGGGCTCTGGAAACACCATATATTTT. V is TRBV18 and J is TRBJ1-3, with D unresolved. Germline lookup yields CDR1 KGHSH and CDR2 LQKENI. The CDR3 has 17 amino acids. V lost 1 base, J lost 0 bases, and 13 bases lay in between.

CDR3 nucleotides: TGTGCCAGCAGCCCAGGCGGAGGGGAAGAGACCCAGTACTTC. This sequence encodes CASSPGGGEETQYF. The chain couples TRBV6-2 or TRBV6-3 to TRBJ2-5; maybe TRBD2 (6 bases). Germline V gene sequence: CDR1 MNHEY, CDR2 SVGEGT. V lost 6 bases and J lost 3, with 14 bases in between. There are 14 residues in the CDR3.

In this sample, this clone turned up a few times. The J gene is TRBJ1-4, the V gene TRBV7-9; D not certain. The CDR3 spans 13 residues. CDR1 and CDR2 (germline): SEHNR, FQNEAQ (reference sequence). Trimming removed 5 bases at V and 7 bases at J, with 11 bases between. The DNA of the CDR3 is TGTGCCAGCAGCCCATCCCAAAGTGAAAAACTGTTTTTT. It yields the protein CASSPSQSEKLFF.

The chain has TRBV3-1 (or the pseudogene TRBV3-2) and TRBJ1-4; D is undetermined. This CDR3 region has 13 residues. V was trimmed by 1 base and J by 8 bases, leaving 8 bases between them. CDR1 LGHDT and CDR2 YNNKEL come from the germline V gene (reference sequence). As DNA, the CDR3 is TGTGCCAGCAGCCAAGGGCAAATAGAAAAACTGTTTTTT. Amino acid sequence: CASSQGQIEKLFF.

The chain's CDR3 is CASTTGFGDQPQHF. As DNA, the CDR3 is TGTGCCAGCACCACAGGCTTTGGGGATCAGCCCCAGCATTTT. This chain joins TRBV6-6 and TRBJ1-5; D possibly corresponds to TRBD1 (5 bases). Germline V gene sequence: CDR1 MNHNY, CDR2 SVGAGI (reference sequence). The CDR3 contains 14 residues. Trimming shortened V by 7 bases and J by 5 bases, and 15 bases separated the two germline ends.

The V and J genes are TRBV6-2 or TRBV6-3 and TRBJ1-1; D unclear. V lost 0 bases and J lost 4, with 15 bases in between. The CDR3 has 16 residues. In germline, CDR1 is MNHEY, CDR2 SVGEGT. CDR3 DNA: TGTGCCAGCAGTTACTCTTTCAAGGGTATCGGCACTGAAGCTTTCTTT. Translating it yields CASSYSFKGIGTEAFF.

The V gene is TRBV11-2, the J gene TRBJ1-2; no clear D. Germline CDR1 is SGHAT and CDR2 is FQNNGV. V lost 0 bases and J lost 7, with 6 bases in between. The CDR3 has 12 residues. The CDR3 here is CASSLEVAGYTF. CDR3 DNA: TGTGCCAGCAGCTTAGAGGTTGCTGGCTACACCTTC. Drawing the rest from reference TRBV11-2 and TRBJ1-2, the complete variable domain is EAGVAQSPRYKIIEKRQSVAFWCNPISGHATLYWYQQILGQGPKLLIQFQNNGVVDDSQLPKDRFSAERLKGVDSTLKIQPAKLEDSAVYLCASSLEVAGYTFGSGTRLTVV.

The rearrangement joins TRBV4-1 to TRBJ1-2, with D possibly being TRBD1 (5 bases). CDR3 length: 14 amino acids. Germline V CDR1 and CDR2: MGHRA, YSYEKL. V was pared by 4 bases and J by 7 bases, with 16 bases between. The CDR3 loop reads CASSLPTARGGYTF. CDR3 in DNA: TGCGCCAGCAGCCTACCGACAGCGAGGGGTGGCTACACCTTC.

CDR3 loop: CAISGRQGGEADTQYF. In DNA form, the CDR3 reads TGTGCCATCAGTGGTAGACAGGGGGGAGAAGCAGATACGCAGTATTTT. The chain is built from TRBV10-3 and TRBJ2-3; 9 nucleotides line up with TRBD1. The CDR3 length is 16 residues. V lost 4 bases and J lost 4; bases outside the gene matches: 9. Per the germline V gene, CDR1 is ENHRY and CDR2 is SYGVKD.

The V call is TRBV2, the J call TRBJ1-4; 10 bases map to TRBD1. CDR3 length: 14 residues. After removal of 6 bases from V and 6 bases from J, the junction contained 4 bases not matched to a gene. Per germline, CDR1 SNHLY and CDR2 FYNNEI. CDR3 in DNA: TGTGCCAGCAGCGGACAGGGGGAGGATGAAAAACTGTTTTTT. Its protein product is CASSGQGEDEKLFF.

V usage is TRBV9 and J usage is TRBJ2-7; D ambiguous. CDR3 length: 14 amino acids. V was trimmed by 0 bases and J by 2 bases, leaving 9 bases between them. From germline, CDR1 is SGDLS and CDR2 YYNGEE. In DNA, the CDR3 is TGTGCCAGCAGCGTAGGGGATAGAACCTACGAGCAGTACTTC. It is translated as CASSVGDRTYEQYF.

The chain combines TRBV3-1 (or the pseudogene TRBV3-2) with TRBJ2-2; TRBD2 might be the D (6 bases). Germline CDR1 and CDR2: LGHDT and YNNKEL (reference sequence). This CDR3 is 15 amino acids long. V lost 0 bases, J lost 1 base, and 6 bases lay in between. The CDR3 coding sequence is TGTGCCAGCAGCCAAGAGGAGGGGAACACCGGGGAGCTGTTTTTT. It translates to CASSQEEGNTGELFF.

J is TRBJ1-1 and V is TRBV5-1, with D perhaps matching TRBD1 (6 bases). The CDR3 has 15 amino acids. Germline CDR1 and CDR2: SGHRS and YFSETQ. V lost 1 base, J lost 1 base, and 11 bases lay in between. In nucleotides, the CDR3 is TGCGCCAGCAGCTTGTCGTCAGGGGCGAACACTGAAGCTTTCTTT. It encodes CASSLSSGANTEAFF.

V gene TRBV19 combines with J gene TRBJ1-1; a possible D gene is TRBD1 (5 bases). V lost 9 bases, J lost 6 bases, and 17 bases lay in between. CDR3 length: 13 residues. The V gene's germline CDR1 is LNHDA and CDR2 SQIVND (reference sequence). The CDR3 spells CASAGPRGAEAFF. The CDR3 nucleotides read TGTGCCAGCGCCGGACCCCGGGGCGCTGAAGCTTTCTTT. Drawing the rest from reference TRBV19 and TRBJ1-1, the complete variable domain is DGGITQSPKYLFRKEGQNVTLSCEQNLNHDAMYWYRQDPGQGLRLIYYSQIVNDFQKGDIAEGYSVSREKKESFPLTVTSAQKNPTAFYLCASAGPRGAEAFFGQGTRLTVV.

The rearrangement links TRBV6-5 to TRBJ2-7; D might be TRBD1 (5 bases). The CDR3 length is 15 residues. Germline V gene data show CDR1 as MNHEY and CDR2 as SVGAGI. V was clipped by 0 bases and J by 0 bases, with 9 bases between them. This CDR3 reads CASSYSQGSSYEQYF. The CDR3, as DNA: TGTGCCAGCAGTTACTCGCAGGGAAGCTCCTACGAGCAGTACTTC.

The chain is built from TRBV7-8 and TRBJ2-1, with 10 bases matching TRBD1. The CDR3 spans 15 residues. CDR1 SGHVS and CDR2 FQNEAQ come from the germline V gene. Unmatched junction bases numbered 9, after V lost 6 bases and J lost 7 bases. CDR3 in amino acids: CASSSGTGVLNEQFF. DNA for the CDR3: TGTGCCAGCAGTTCCGGGACAGGGGTTTTAAATGAGCAGTTCTTC.

The V gene is TRBV7-8, the J gene TRBJ1-5; D ambiguous. Per germline, CDR1 SGHVS and CDR2 FQNEAQ. V gave up 6 bases and J gave up 5 bases, with 14 bases separating them. CDR3 length: 14 residues. CDR3 sequence (DNA): TGTGCCAGCAGTTTACTAACAGTGGATCAGCCCCAGCATTTT. The encoded protein is CASSLLTVDQPQHF.

The chain carries TRBV19 and TRBJ2-2; 10 nucleotides agree with TRBD1. The V gene end was trimmed by 5 bases and the J gene end by 5 bases; junction bases not matched to a gene: 11. The CDR3 extends over 17 amino acids. CDR1 is LNHDA, CDR2 SQIVND, per germline (reference sequence). The DNA for the CDR3 is TGTGCCAGTAGTCAACCGCCCGGGACAGGGGCGACCGGGGAGCTGTTTTTT. This translates into CASSQPPGTGATGELFF.

The genes are TRBV7-6 and TRBJ2-2; maybe TRBD2 (6 bases). The germline gives CDR1 SGHVS, CDR2 FNYEAQ. The CDR3 sequence is 15 residues long. V lost 3 bases, J lost 6 bases, and 14 bases lay in between. As DNA, the CDR3 is TGTGCCAGCAGCTTCGGGCCCGGGGGAGCCGGGGAGCTGTTTTTT. Translation: CASSFGPGGAGELFF. The whole variable domain, remainder taken from reference TRBV7-6 and TRBJ2-2, is GAGVSQSPRYKVTKRGQDVALRCDPISGHVSLYWYRQALGQGPEFLTYFNYEAQQDKSGLPNDRFSAERPEGSISTLTIQRTEQRDSAMYRCASSFGPGGAGELFFGEGSRLTVL.

The V and J genes are TRBV2 and TRBJ1-6, with D perhaps matching TRBD1 (5 bases). The CDR3 covers 15 residues. Germline V gene lookup returns CDR1 SNHLY and CDR2 FYNNEI. V was cut by 6 bases and J by 7 bases, with 16 bases left in between. CDR3 in amino acids: CASSLGTTINSPLHF. For the CDR3, the DNA is TGTGCCAGCAGCCTAGGGACCACCATAAATTCACCCCTCCACTTT. The variable domain in full, completed from reference TRBV2 and TRBJ1-6, reads EPEVTQTPSHQVTQMGQEVILRCVPISNHLYFYWYRQILGQKVEFLVSFYNNEISEKSEIFDDQFSVERPDGSNFTLKIRSTKLEDSAMYFCASSLGTTINSPLHFGNGTRLTVT.

This clone was recorded only once. The V call is TRBV18, the J call TRBJ1-1; 8 positions agree with TRBD1. V lost 5 bases and J lost 5; bases outside the gene matches: 1. The CDR3 totals 12 residues. The germline CDR1 and CDR2 sequences are KGHSH and LQKENI. The DNA of the CDR3 is TGTGCCAGCTCATACAGGGGGACTGAAGCTTTCTTT. This sequence encodes CASSYRGTEAFF.

The chain recombines TRBV7-9 with TRBJ2-7; TRBD2 matches at 8 bases. With V trimmed by 1 base and J by 3 bases, 5 bases remained unmatched. This CDR3 has 15 amino acids. Germline-derived CDR1 and CDR2 are SEHNR and FQNEAQ (reference sequence). This CDR3 reads CASSLVAGPSYEQYF. Here the CDR3 DNA reads TGTGCCAGCAGCTTAGTAGCGGGACCGAGCTACGAGCAGTACTTC.

The chain joins TRBV29-1 to TRBJ1-3; 9 bases fit TRBD1. The CDR3 covers 14 residues. Germline assignment: CDR1 SQVTM and CDR2 ANQGSEA. The CDR3: CSASQDRGGNTIYF. DNA for the CDR3: TGCAGTGCATCACAGGACAGGGGTGGAAACACCATATATTTT.

The chain combines TRBV3-1 (or the pseudogene TRBV3-2) with TRBJ2-5; possibly TRBD2 for D (5 bases). The CDR3 contains 14 residues. Trimming took 0 bases from V and 6 from J, leaving 11 bases between them. CDR1 is LGHDT, CDR2 YNNKEL, per germline (reference sequence). The CDR3 sequence: CASSQDAGTKTQYF. DNA for the CDR3: TGTGCCAGCAGCCAAGATGCGGGCACGAAGACCCAGTACTTC.

The DNA for the CDR3 is TGTGCCAGCAGTCTAAGCGACTATGGCTACACCTTC. As protein: CASSLSDYGYTF. V and J are TRBV6-6 and TRBJ1-2; D uncertain. Looked up from germline, CDR1 is MNHNY and CDR2 is SVGAGI (reference sequence). This CDR3 region has 12 residues. Trimming shortened V by 5 bases and J by 3 bases, and 7 bases separated the two germline ends.